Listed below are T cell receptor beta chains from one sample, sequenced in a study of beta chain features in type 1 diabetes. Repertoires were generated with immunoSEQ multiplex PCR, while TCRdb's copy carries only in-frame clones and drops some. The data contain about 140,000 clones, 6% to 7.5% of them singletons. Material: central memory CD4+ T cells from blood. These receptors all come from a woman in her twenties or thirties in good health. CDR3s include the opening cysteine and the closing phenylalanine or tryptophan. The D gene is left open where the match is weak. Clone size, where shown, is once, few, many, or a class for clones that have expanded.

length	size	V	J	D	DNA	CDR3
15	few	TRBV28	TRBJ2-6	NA	TGTGCCATCTCGAGGGCCAGCTCTGGGGCCAACGTCCTGACTTTC	CAISRASSGANVLTF
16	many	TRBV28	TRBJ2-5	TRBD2	TGTGCCCAGCATCGACGGACTAGCGGGAGGGAAGAGACCCAGTACTTC	CAQHRRTSGREETQYF
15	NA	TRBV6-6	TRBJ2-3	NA	TGTGCCAGCAGTTCTCCTGGGACAAGCACAGATACGCAGTATTTT	CASSSPGTSTDTQYF
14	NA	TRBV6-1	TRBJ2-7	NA	TGTGCCAGCACCGTAGTTCCCGGTACCTACGAGCAGTACTTC	CASTVVPGTYEQYF
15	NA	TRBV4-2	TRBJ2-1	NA	TGTGCCAGCAGCTTCAGGGTAGCGGCTTACAATGAGCAGTTCTTC	CASSFRVAAYNEQFF
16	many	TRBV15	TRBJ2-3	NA	TGTGCCACCAGCCCTGGCGGGAAGGTGAGCACAGATACGCAGTATTTT	CATSPGGKVSTDTQYF
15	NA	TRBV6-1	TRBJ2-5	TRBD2	TGTGCCAGCAGGGTCACTAGCGCAGTACAAGAGACCCAGTACTTC	CASRVTSAVQETQYF
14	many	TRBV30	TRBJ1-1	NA	TGTGCCTGGAGTTTGGGGGGTGTGAACACTGAAGCTTTCTTT	CAWSLGGVNTEAFF
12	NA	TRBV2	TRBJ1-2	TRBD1	TGTGCCAGCAGACAGGGGGCAAATGGCTACACCTTC	CASRQGANGYTF
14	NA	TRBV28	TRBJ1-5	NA	TGTGCCAGCAGTTTGCGGCAGATCAATCAGCCCCAGCATTTT	CASSLRQINQPQHF
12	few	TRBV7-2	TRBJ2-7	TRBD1	TGTGCCAGCAGCGAACAGGGGTTCGAGCAGTACTTC	CASSEQGFEQYF
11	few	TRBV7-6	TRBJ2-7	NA	TGTGCCAGCAGCTTAGGGACAAGGCAGTACTTC	CASSLGTRQYF
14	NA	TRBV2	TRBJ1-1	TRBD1	TGTGCCAGCAGCGGCGACAGGGTGGCAACTGAAGCTTTCTTT	CASSGDRVATEAFF